What follows are 22 T cell receptor beta chains derived from one specimen sequenced in a study of naive and memory T cell subsets. An oligonucleotide containing a UMI was ligated to the 3' end of TCR cDNA. The SP2 primer and nested alpha and beta constant region primers amplified ligated cDNA in four rounds. Using its own MiXCR run on the 5' RACE reads, TCRdb lists one record per CDR3 protein. The table has tens of thousands of distinct CDR3 sequences, around 17% seen once. All receptors come from a female donor in good health.

This clonotype was seen a handful of times. V is TRBV4-2 and J is TRBJ2-1, with D possibly TRBD1 on 5 matching bases. V shed 1 base and J shed 4 bases, with 14 bases lying between them. Germline CDR1 reads LGHNA; CDR2 reads YNFKEQ. The CDR3 sequence is 16 residues long. The chain's CDR3 is CASSQASSTVYNEQFF. CDR3 bases: TGTGCCAGCAGCCAAGCTTCTTCGACAGTATACAATGAGCAGTTCTTC.

This clonotype was observed many times. The chain is built from TRBV20-1 and TRBJ1-1; TRBD1 might be the D (6 bases). V was trimmed by 4 bases and J by 6 bases, leaving 18 bases between them. The CDR3 has 14 amino acids. Looked up from germline, CDR1 is DFQATT and CDR2 is SNEGSKA (reference sequence). In nucleotides, the CDR3 is TGCAGTGCTACAGAAAGGGGGGCAGGCGCTGAAGCTTTCTTT. Its translation is CSATERGAGAEAFF.

The rearrangement links TRBV20-1 to TRBJ2-5; 14 bases fit TRBD2. This CDR3 is built from 15 residues. The germline V gene encodes CDR1 DFQATT and CDR2 SNEGSKA (reference sequence). Unmatched junction bases numbered 2, after V lost 4 bases and J lost 1 base. This chain's CDR3 is CSATGLAGGQETQYF. The CDR3 region has the DNA TGCAGTGCTACCGGACTAGCGGGGGGCCAAGAGACCCAGTACTTC.

This clonotype has just a few counts. The chain combines TRBV5-1 with TRBJ2-5, with D uncertain. Germline CDR1 reads SGHRS; CDR2 reads YFSETQ. The CDR3 length is 12 residues. The V gene lost 1 base and the J gene lost 4 bases, with 5 bases spanning the gap. CDR3 in amino acids: CASSLIAETQYF. The CDR3 DNA follows: TGCGCCAGCAGCTTGATTGCAGAGACCCAGTACTTC.

In its sample, this clonotype is medium-sized. The chain uses TRBV10-1 and TRBJ2-7, with no clear D. Trimming cost V 0 bases and J 1 base, with 7 bases left between them. Germline CDR1 WNHNN, CDR2 SYGVQD (reference sequence). The CDR3 has 14 amino acids. The CDR3 spells CASSESGGSYEQYF. DNA for the CDR3: TGCGCCAGCAGTGAGTCTGGCGGTTCCTACGAGCAGTACTTC.

The rearrangement joins TRBV6-5 to TRBJ2-2; maybe TRBD1 (6 bases). Per the germline V gene, CDR1 is MNHEY and CDR2 is SVGAGI. The length of the CDR3 is 16 residues. Trimming left V 4 bases short and J 6 bases short, with 18 bases between. The CDR3 nucleotides read TGTGCCAGCAGTTTCTCCACAGGGTTGGGCGCCGGGGAGCTGTTTTTT. It codes for CASSFSTGLGAGELFF.

The chain employs TRBV5-1 and TRBJ2-2, with D unresolved. Trimming removed 1 base at V and 4 bases at J, with 5 bases between. The CDR3 is 13 amino acids. Germline V CDR1 and CDR2: SGHRS, YFSETQ. The CDR3 here is CASSLYVTGELFF. In DNA, the CDR3 is TGCGCCAGCAGCTTGTACGTCACCGGGGAGCTGTTTTTT.

This clonotype was seen ten or more times. The chain has TRBV20-1 and TRBJ2-5; D is unclear. V lost 4 bases to trimming and J lost 2 bases, with 8 bases between them. CDR1 is DFQATT and CDR2 is SNEGSKA in the germline V gene (reference sequence). This CDR3 spans 12 amino acids. The CDR3, as DNA: TGCAGTGCTACCGGGCAGCAAGAGACCCAGTACTTC. Residues: CSATGQQETQYF.

This clonotype was detected many times. The V call is TRBV29-1, the J call TRBJ2-4; TRBD1 agrees at 9 bases. Germline V gives CDR1 SQVTM, CDR2 ANQGSEA. The CDR3 consists of 14 residues. The V gene end was trimmed by 4 bases and the J gene end by 3 bases; junction bases not matched to a gene: 4. CDR3 sequence: CSVVPDRGKNIQYF. CDR3 nucleotides: TGCAGCGTTGTCCCGGACAGGGGCAAAAACATTCAGTACTTC.

In regard to this clonotype: Being one base from a much bigger clone, this may be a read error. This chain uses TRBV10-1 with TRBJ2-2, with D hard to call. The germline gives CDR1 WNHNN, CDR2 SYGVQD (reference sequence). With 0 bases removed from V and 2 bases from J, the gap between germline ends came to 4 bases. CDR3 length equals 14 residues. The CDR3 nucleotides read TGCGCCAGCAGTGAGTCATTTAACACCGGGGAGCTGTTTTTT. This encodes CASSESFNTGELFF.

The chain couples TRBV20-1 to TRBJ2-7; 8 bases map to TRBD1. The CDR3 has 16 amino acids. Germline V gene data show CDR1 as DFQATT and CDR2 as SNEGSKA (reference sequence). V shed 4 bases, J shed 6 bases, and the junction held 17 bases outside the gene matches. The CDR3, as DNA: TGCAGTGCTAACGACCTCAGGGGGCCCGATCTGAGCGAGCAGTACTTC. Protein product: CSANDLRGPDLSEQYF.

This clonotype turned up a few times. The CDR3 protein is CASSQDNNPNTEAFF. The CDR3 bases are TGTGCCAGCAGCCAAGACAATAACCCGAACACTGAAGCTTTCTTT. The chain has TRBV4-2 and TRBJ1-1; D gene uncertain. In germline, CDR1 is LGHNA, CDR2 YNFKEQ. V was clipped by 0 bases and J by 1 base, with 9 bases between them. The CDR3 covers 15 residues.

This clonotype has more than one count but fewer than ten. The chain recombines TRBV7-9 with TRBJ2-5, with TRBD2 identical over 8 bases. This CDR3 contains 15 residues. Germline-derived CDR1 and CDR2 are SEHNR and FQNEAQ (reference sequence). Unmatched junction bases numbered 4, after V lost 3 bases and J lost 1 base. CDR3 bases: TGTGCCAGCAGCTTTGTCGGGGGGGTCCAAGAGACCCAGTACTTC. As protein: CASSFVGGVQETQYF.

The chain uses TRBV5-1 and TRBJ2-7; 10 bases align to TRBD1. Germline loops: CDR1 SGHRS, CDR2 YFSETQ. The CDR3 totals 15 residues. V dropped 4 bases and J dropped 6; count of bases not matched to a gene: 10. Here the CDR3 reads CASSLQGTGAFEQYF. The CDR3 region has the DNA TGCGCCAGCAGCCTCCAGGGGACAGGGGCGTTCGAGCAGTACTTC.

This clonotype was seen ten or more times. This rearrangement joins TRBV5-1 to TRBJ2-3; a possible D gene is TRBD1 (6 bases). The V end lost 0 bases, the J end lost 2 bases, and 13 bases lay between the germline ends. Germline values: CDR1 SGHRS, CDR2 YFSETQ. There are 16 residues in the CDR3. CDR3 amino acids: CASSLAVDSTTDTQYF. The CDR3 nucleotides are TGCGCCAGCAGCTTGGCCGTGGACAGCACCACAGATACGCAGTATTTT.

V and J are TRBV6-4 and TRBJ2-1, with TRBD2 matching 7 bases. CDR1 is MRHNA, CDR2 SNTAGT, per germline. The V gene end was trimmed by 0 bases and the J gene end by 4 bases; junction bases not matched to a gene: 6. The CDR3 sequence is 16 residues long. The CDR3, as DNA: TGTGCCAGCAGTGACTCGCCTGGGACTATTTACAATGAGCAGTTCTTC. It is translated as CASSDSPGTIYNEQFF.

There are many counts of this clonotype. V usage is TRBV6-5 and J usage is TRBJ1-2; D remains unclear. The CDR3 runs to 15 residues. Germline lookup yields CDR1 MNHEY and CDR2 SVGAGI. Trimming removed 3 bases from V and 0 bases from J, with 11 bases in between. For the CDR3, the DNA is TGTGCCAGCAGTTATTCGGCAGAAGCTAACTATGGCTACACCTTC. This sequence encodes CASSYSAEANYGYTF.

This clonotype was recorded at least ten times. The chain joins TRBV18 to TRBJ1-1; D remains unclear. V was cut by 2 bases and J by 3 bases, with 13 bases left in between. Germline CDR1 is KGHSH and CDR2 is LQKENI. The CDR3 runs 15 residues. CDR3 loop: CASSPWAGGDTEAFF. Here the CDR3 DNA reads TGTGCCAGCTCACCATGGGCGGGTGGGGACACTGAAGCTTTCTTT.

The chain employs TRBV2 and TRBJ1-5; TRBD1 might be the D (6 bases). The germline gives CDR1 SNHLY, CDR2 FYNNEI. The V gene lost 6 bases and the J gene lost 5 bases, with 20 bases spanning the gap. This CDR3 spans 16 amino acids. In DNA form, the CDR3 reads TGTGCCAGCAGGGGGACGGGGGGCCATCGGTATCAGCCCCAGCATTTT. Encoded protein: CASRGTGGHRYQPQHF.

This clonotype has a count of ten or more. CDR3 bases: TGCGCCAGCAGCTTCACCACTTCGACAGGCCTGGCCTTCTTT. Its protein product is CASSFTTSTGLAFF. This rearrangement joins TRBV5-1 to TRBJ1-1, with D tentatively TRBD1 (6 bases). V lost 2 bases, J lost 14 bases, and 22 bases lay in between. Germline-derived CDR1 and CDR2 are SGHRS and YFSETQ. The CDR3 runs 14 residues. The variable domain in full, with the rest retrieved from reference TRBV5-1 and TRBJ1-1, is KAGVTQTPRYLIKTRGQQVTLSCSPISGHRSVSWYQQTPGQGLQFLFEYFSETQRNKGNFPGRFSGRQFSNSRSEMNVSTLELGDSALYLCASSFTTSTGLAFFGQGTRLTVV.

This clonotype was observed a handful of times. The genes are TRBV20-1 and TRBJ2-5, with a tentative D call TRBD2 (6 bases). Trimming stripped 0 bases from V and 2 bases from J, with 16 bases between. CDR1 and CDR2 from the germline V gene are DFQATT and SNEGSKA (reference sequence). CDR3 length: 16 residues. CDR3 in DNA: TGCAGTGCTAGAGATCGAGGGGCGGGGAAACAAGAGACCCAGTACTTC. Translation gives CSARDRGAGKQETQYF.

The V call is TRBV6-5, the J call TRBJ1-1; D not certain. V dropped 6 bases and J dropped 3 bases, with 8 bases sitting between them. This CDR3 is built from 12 residues. The germline CDR1 and CDR2 sequences are MNHEY and SVGAGI. The CDR3 region is CASSPGYTEAFF. CDR3 nucleotides: TGTGCCAGCAGCCCGGGTTACACTGAAGCTTTCTTT.